This T cell receptor beta chain was captured in a study of CD8 T cells in ankylosing spondylitis. General observations from the study: Within ankylosing spondylitis blood, a TCR beta motif made up of fewer than ten highly homologous variants appeared to be characteristic. Several of the motif variants were reported before in synovial fluid and blood from reactive arthritis.

Generation of TCR beta libraries employed quantitative 5'-RACE incorporating molecular barcodes. TCRdb processed the 5' RACE reads anew with MiXCR; each CDR3 protein has one entry. The data show about 42,000 distinct CDR3 sequences, approximately 2.6% seen once. The CDR3 has 13 amino acids. With 4 bases removed from V and 5 bases from J, the gap between germline ends came to 9 bases. From germline, CDR1 is SGDLS and CDR2 YYNGEE. This clonotype appeared many times. What it binds is unknown. The V gene is TRBV9, the J gene TRBJ2-2; unclear D gene. The sample comprised blood, either unsorted or a sorted T cell fraction (not recorded which). The TCR sequence derives from a male donor with ankylosing spondylitis or in good health (not recorded which). The CDR3 bases are TGTGCCAGCAGCTCTATGTTGACCGGGGAGCTGTTTTTT. Amino acids: CASSSMLTGELFF.